The source of this T cell receptor (beta chain) is a study of Graves' ophthalmopathy and Graves' hyperthyroidism. Beta-chain TCR CDR3 regions were amplified from RNA transcripts. Second-round multiplex PCR came after first-round RT-PCR with HTBI primers. MiXCR, run by TCRdb on the multiplex PCR reads, gives a single entry per CDR3 protein. The sample records a few hundred thousand distinct CDR3 sequences, roughly a sixth being singletons. The CDR3 runs 14 residues. Germline V lookup: CDR1 LNHDA, CDR2 SQIVND (reference sequence). Trimming pared 4 bases from V and 3 bases from J, leaving 12 bases between. Study observations and caveats: In separating ophthalmopathy from stable hyperthyroidism, a 13-signature model achieved 85% to 90% sensitivity and around 81% specificity.

This clonotype occurred many times. Its antigen is still unknown. Stable hyperthyroidism meant no ophthalmopathy within 18 months of follow-up. The PBMC fraction was derived from under 11 ml of fresh peripheral blood. The receptor comes from an adult woman with stable Graves' hyperthyroidism. What was sequenced was peripheral blood. The chain links TRBV19 to TRBJ1-2, with D hard to call. The chain's CDR3 is CASSNGPKHYGYTF. For the CDR3, the DNA is TGTGCCAGTAGTAACGGTCCTAAACACTATGGCTACACCTTC.